The rows below give T cell receptor beta chains drawn from one sample of a study of blood T cell repertoires in COVID-19. Profiling relied on immunoSEQ multiplex PCR, and the TCRdb table lists in-frame clones only, not all of them. The data show more than 25,000 clones, with around 90% seen just once and about 1% held by the top ten. Sample: peripheral blood. The source of these receptors is a man between 65 and 80 years old with active or convalescent COVID-19. CDR3s include the opening cysteine and the closing phenylalanine or tryptophan. A D gene is named only where the DNA matches it firmly. Size is omitted from some rows. Given values are once, few, many or a class for expanded clones.

V gene: TRBV28
clone size: once
J gene: TRBJ1-5
D gene: NA
CDR3 protein: CASRTTEETPQPQHF
CDR3 DNA: TGTGCCAGCAGAACGACTGAGGAGACCCCGCAGCCCCAGCATTTT

V gene: TRBV10-3
clone size: NA
J gene: TRBJ1-2
D gene: NA
CDR3 protein: CAISESQGGYTF
CDR3 DNA: TGTGCCATCAGTGAGTCACAGGGCGGCTACACCTTC

V gene: TRBV7-8
clone size: NA
J gene: TRBJ1-2
D gene: NA
CDR3 protein: CASSLQSTGSNYGYTF
CDR3 DNA: TGTGCCAGCAGCCTACAATCGACAGGTTCTAACTATGGCTACACCTTC

V gene: TRBV5-1
clone size: NA
J gene: TRBJ2-1
D gene: NA
CDR3 protein: CASSLDGSAGYEQFF
CDR3 DNA: TGCGCCAGCAGCTTGGACGGGAGTGCGGGGTATGAGCAGTTCTTC

V gene: TRBV2
clone size: NA
J gene: TRBJ1-5
D gene: NA
CDR3 protein: CASSGGQFQPQHF
CDR3 DNA: TGTGCCAGCAGTGGAGGACAGTTCCAGCCCCAGCATTTT

V gene: TRBV28
clone size: NA
J gene: TRBJ1-1
D gene: NA
CDR3 protein: CASSLRVNTEAFF
CDR3 DNA: TGTGCCAGCAGTTTACGTGTGAACACTGAAGCTTTCTTT

V gene: TRBV28
clone size: NA
J gene: TRBJ1-5
D gene: NA
CDR3 protein: CASSFPGGAGNQPQHF
CDR3 DNA: TGTGCCAGCAGTTTCCCCGGGGGGGCGGGCAATCAGCCCCAGCATTTT

V gene: TRBV5-1
clone size: NA
J gene: TRBJ1-1
D gene: NA
CDR3 protein: CASSLQGYTEAFF
CDR3 DNA: TGCGCCAGCAGCTTGCAGGGATACACTGAAGCTTTCTTT

V gene: TRBV6-5
clone size: NA
J gene: TRBJ2-2
D gene: NA
CDR3 protein: CASTSTRNTGELFF
CDR3 DNA: TGTGCCAGCACCTCGACAAGGAACACCGGGGAGCTGTTTTTT

V gene: TRBV6-5
clone size: NA
J gene: TRBJ1-4
D gene: TRBD1
CDR3 protein: CASSQDRVNEKLFF
CDR3 DNA: TGTGCCAGCAGCCAAGACAGGGTTAATGAAAAACTGTTTTTT

V gene: TRBV5-1
clone size: NA
J gene: TRBJ1-1
D gene: TRBD1
CDR3 protein: CASSKTGENTEAFF
CDR3 DNA: TGCGCCAGCAGCAAGACAGGGGAGAACACTGAAGCTTTCTTT

V gene: TRBV5-8
clone size: NA
J gene: TRBJ2-2
D gene: TRBD1
CDR3 protein: CASRRRTGGSGELFF
CDR3 DNA: TGTGCCAGCAGGAGAAGAACAGGGGGCTCCGGGGAGCTGTTTTTT

V gene: TRBV2
clone size: NA
J gene: TRBJ2-5
D gene: NA
CDR3 protein: CASSLDMPGKETQYF
CDR3 DNA: TGTGCCAGCAGCTTAGACATGCCAGGAAAAGAGACCCAGTACTTC

V gene: TRBV5-5
clone size: once
J gene: TRBJ1-1
D gene: TRBD1
CDR3 protein: CASARGPATEAFF
CDR3 DNA: TGTGCCAGCGCAAGGGGGCCCGCCACTGAAGCTTTCTTT

V gene: TRBV7-2
clone size: NA
J gene: TRBJ1-2
D gene: NA
CDR3 protein: CASSSIGLNYGYTF
CDR3 DNA: TGTGCCAGCAGCTCCATAGGACTTAACTATGGCTACACCTTC

V gene: TRBV18
clone size: NA
J gene: TRBJ1-5
D gene: TRBD1
CDR3 protein: CASSLLGQGGNQPQHF
CDR3 DNA: TGTGCCAGCTCCCTCTTGGGACAGGGCGGCAATCAGCCCCAGCATTTT

V gene: TRBV5-1
clone size: once
J gene: TRBJ2-3
D gene: NA
CDR3 protein: CASSLGSGLFTDTQYF
CDR3 DNA: TGCGCCAGCAGCTTGGGGTCGGGACTGTTCACAGATACGCAGTATTTT

V gene: TRBV19
clone size: once
J gene: TRBJ1-5
D gene: NA
CDR3 protein: CASAKRGAPSNQPQHF
CDR3 DNA: TGTGCCAGCGCCAAACGGGGGGCTCCTAGCAATCAGCCCCAGCATTTT

V gene: TRBV7-9
clone size: NA
J gene: TRBJ2-2
D gene: NA
CDR3 protein: CASSRDFLGELFF
CDR3 DNA: TGTGCCAGCAGCCGGGACTTCCTCGGGGAGCTGTTTTTT

V gene: TRBV18
clone size: NA
J gene: TRBJ1-3
D gene: TRBD1
CDR3 protein: CASSTDRDGNTIYF
CDR3 DNA: TGTGCCAGCTCAACGGACAGGGACGGAAACACCATATATTTT

V gene: TRBV6-2/TRBV6-3
clone size: NA
J gene: TRBJ2-1
D gene: NA
CDR3 protein: CASSYYQGEQFF
CDR3 DNA: TGTGCCAGCAGTTATTATCAGGGGGAGCAGTTCTTC

V gene: TRBV7-2
clone size: NA
J gene: TRBJ2-2
D gene: NA
CDR3 protein: CASSFRVGNTGELFF
CDR3 DNA: TGTGCCAGCAGCTTCAGGGTTGGGAACACCGGGGAGCTGTTTTTT

V gene: TRBV11-2
clone size: once
J gene: TRBJ2-1
D gene: TRBD1
CDR3 protein: CASNQGANNEQFF
CDR3 DNA: TGTGCCAGCAATCAGGGGGCAAACAATGAGCAGTTCTTC

V gene: TRBV5-1
clone size: once
J gene: TRBJ1-1
D gene: NA
CDR3 protein: CASRTLGNTEAFF
CDR3 DNA: TGCGCCAGCAGGACCCTAGGGAACACTGAAGCTTTCTTT

V gene: TRBV6-1
clone size: NA
J gene: TRBJ1-2
D gene: NA
CDR3 protein: CASSETGVYGYTF
CDR3 DNA: TGTGCCAGCAGTGAGACAGGAGTCTATGGCTACACCTTC

V gene: TRBV15
clone size: NA
J gene: TRBJ1-2
D gene: TRBD1
CDR3 protein: CATSVTGGGYTF
CDR3 DNA: TGTGCCACCAGCGTTACAGGGGGGGGCTACACCTTC

V gene: TRBV19
clone size: NA
J gene: TRBJ1-3
D gene: NA
CDR3 protein: CASSNPPSGNTIYF
CDR3 DNA: TGTGCCAGTAGTAATCCTCCCTCTGGAAACACCATATATTTT

V gene: TRBV19
clone size: NA
J gene: TRBJ1-4
D gene: NA
CDR3 protein: CASSILSRPGGEKLFF
CDR3 DNA: TGTGCCAGTAGTATATTATCGAGACCCGGCGGGGAAAAACTGTTTTTT

V gene: TRBV18
clone size: NA
J gene: TRBJ1-2
D gene: NA
CDR3 protein: CASSPGGTGHGYTF
CDR3 DNA: TGTGCCAGCTCACCAGGGGGGACGGGCCATGGCTACACCTTC

V gene: TRBV5-1
clone size: NA
J gene: TRBJ1-6
D gene: NA
CDR3 protein: CASSLVQASNSPLHF
CDR3 DNA: TGCGCCAGCAGCTTGGTGCAGGCGTCTAATTCACCCCTCCACTTT

V gene: TRBV6-6
clone size: NA
J gene: TRBJ1-4
D gene: NA
CDR3 protein: CASRPGSLNEKLFF
CDR3 DNA: TGTGCCAGCAGGCCCGGGTCTCTTAATGAAAAACTGTTTTTT

V gene: TRBV9
clone size: NA
J gene: TRBJ2-2
D gene: NA
CDR3 protein: CASSVSVRNTGELFF
CDR3 DNA: TGTGCCAGCAGCGTTAGTGTTCGGAACACCGGGGAGCTGTTTTTT

V gene: TRBV30
clone size: NA
J gene: TRBJ2-1
D gene: TRBD1
CDR3 protein: CAWSIGQGSYNEQFF
CDR3 DNA: TGTGCCTGGAGTATTGGACAGGGGTCCTACAATGAGCAGTTCTTC

V gene: TRBV6-5
clone size: NA
J gene: TRBJ1-1
D gene: NA
CDR3 protein: CASSFKNTEAFF
CDR3 DNA: TGTGCCAGCAGTTTTAAGAACACTGAAGCTTTCTTT

V gene: TRBV5-1
clone size: NA
J gene: TRBJ2-2
D gene: TRBD2
CDR3 protein: CASKLTDSGTTGELFF
CDR3 DNA: TGCGCCAGCAAATTGACGGATAGCGGGACAACCGGGGAGCTGTTTTTT

V gene: TRBV5-1
clone size: NA
J gene: TRBJ1-2
D gene: NA
CDR3 protein: CASSLAGGANYGYTF
CDR3 DNA: TGCGCCAGCAGCTTGGCCGGAGGGGCTAACTATGGCTACACCTTC

V gene: TRBV4-1
clone size: NA
J gene: TRBJ2-5
D gene: TRBD2
CDR3 protein: CASSQEGLEETQYF
CDR3 DNA: TGCGCCAGCAGCCAAGAGGGACTAGAAGAGACCCAGTACTTC

V gene: TRBV10-3
clone size: NA
J gene: TRBJ1-2
D gene: TRBD1
CDR3 protein: CAISESTVRQGDGYTF
CDR3 DNA: TGTGCCATCAGTGAGTCGACCGTGAGACAGGGTGATGGCTACACCTTC

V gene: TRBV6-6
clone size: NA
J gene: TRBJ1-2
D gene: TRBD1
CDR3 protein: CASTRDSQDYGYTF
CDR3 DNA: TGTGCCAGCACCCGGGACAGCCAGGACTATGGCTACACCTTC

V gene: TRBV29-1
clone size: NA
J gene: TRBJ1-2
D gene: NA
CDR3 protein: CSVEGNRDGYTF
CDR3 DNA: TGCAGCGTTGAAGGGAACAGGGACGGCTACACCTTC

V gene: TRBV4-1
clone size: NA
J gene: TRBJ1-1
D gene: TRBD1
CDR3 protein: CASSQLYRGHTEAFF
CDR3 DNA: TGCGCCAGCAGCCAGCTCTACAGGGGGCATACTGAAGCTTTCTTT

V gene: TRBV19
clone size: NA
J gene: TRBJ1-4
D gene: TRBD1
CDR3 protein: CASSQGRGQANEKLFF
CDR3 DNA: TGTGCCAGTAGTCAAGGCAGGGGGCAGGCTAATGAAAAACTGTTTTTT

V gene: TRBV9
clone size: NA
J gene: TRBJ1-2
D gene: NA
CDR3 protein: CASSVGQDRNYGYTF
CDR3 DNA: TGTGCCAGCAGCGTAGGGCAAGACAGAAACTATGGCTACACCTTC

V gene: TRBV5-3
clone size: NA
J gene: TRBJ1-1
D gene: NA
CDR3 protein: CARSLASRASLEAFF
CDR3 DNA: TGTGCCAGAAGCTTGGCTTCGAGAGCAAGTCTTGAAGCTTTCTTT

V gene: TRBV5-5
clone size: NA
J gene: TRBJ1-2
D gene: TRBD1
CDR3 protein: CASSLGSPGGSGYGYTF
CDR3 DNA: TGTGCCAGCAGCTTGGGGTCGCCAGGGGGCAGTGGCTATGGCTACACCTTC

V gene: TRBV19
clone size: NA
J gene: TRBJ1-5
D gene: TRBD1
CDR3 protein: CASSVLSGTGDWPQHF
CDR3 DNA: TGTGCCAGTAGTGTTCTGTCCGGGACAGGGGACTGGCCCCAGCATTTT

V gene: TRBV6-5
clone size: NA
J gene: TRBJ2-7
D gene: NA
CDR3 protein: CASSYSGRGTYEQYF
CDR3 DNA: TGTGCCAGCAGTTACTCGGGTCGGGGTACCTACGAGCAGTACTTC

V gene: TRBV6-5
clone size: NA
J gene: TRBJ1-2
D gene: NA
CDR3 protein: CAIRGPNYGYTF
CDR3 DNA: TGTGCAATCAGGGGACCTAACTATGGCTACACCTTC

V gene: TRBV5-1
clone size: NA
J gene: TRBJ1-5
D gene: NA
CDR3 protein: CASSLTGGNSNQPQHF
CDR3 DNA: TGCGCCAGCAGCTTGACCGGGGGAAATAGCAATCAGCCCCAGCATTTT

V gene: TRBV4-1
clone size: NA
J gene: TRBJ2-6
D gene: NA
CDR3 protein: CASSLSISGANVLTF
CDR3 DNA: TGCGCCAGCAGCCTCAGTATCTCTGGGGCCAACGTCCTGACTTTC

V gene: TRBV7-2
clone size: once
J gene: TRBJ2-5
D gene: TRBD2
CDR3 protein: CASSSGLAGQETQYF
CDR3 DNA: TGTGCCAGCAGCTCCGGACTAGCGGGACAAGAGACCCAGTACTTC

V gene: TRBV4-2
clone size: NA
J gene: TRBJ1-3
D gene: TRBD1
CDR3 protein: CASSHAQGGGNTIYF
CDR3 DNA: TGTGCCAGCAGCCATGCACAGGGGGGAGGAAACACCATATATTTT

V gene: TRBV19
clone size: NA
J gene: TRBJ2-1
D gene: TRBD2
CDR3 protein: CASSIWGGTSYNEQFF
CDR3 DNA: TGTGCCAGTAGTATTTGGGGGGGGACCTCCTACAATGAGCAGTTCTTC

V gene: TRBV5-1
clone size: NA
J gene: TRBJ1-2
D gene: TRBD1
CDR3 protein: CASSVEGAYGYTF
CDR3 DNA: TGCGCCAGTTCAGTGGAGGGGGCGTATGGCTACACCTTC

V gene: TRBV2
clone size: NA
J gene: TRBJ1-4
D gene: NA
CDR3 protein: CASKPGLQPGEKLFF
CDR3 DNA: TGTGCCAGCAAGCCGGGACTCCAACCCGGTGAAAAACTGTTTTTT